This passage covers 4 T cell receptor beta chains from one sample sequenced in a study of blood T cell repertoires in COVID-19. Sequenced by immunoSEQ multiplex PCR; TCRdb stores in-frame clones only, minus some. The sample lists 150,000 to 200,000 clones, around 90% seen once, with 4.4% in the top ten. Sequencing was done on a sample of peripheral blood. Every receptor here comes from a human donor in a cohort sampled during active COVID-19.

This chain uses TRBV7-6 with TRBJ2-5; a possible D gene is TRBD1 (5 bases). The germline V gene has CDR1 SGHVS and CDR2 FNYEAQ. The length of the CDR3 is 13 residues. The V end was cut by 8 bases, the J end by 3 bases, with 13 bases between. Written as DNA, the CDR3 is TGTGCCAGCGCAAGAACAGGTGAAGAGACCCAGTACTTC. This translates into CASARTGEETQYF.

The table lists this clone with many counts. For the CDR3, the DNA is TGTGCCAGCAGTCATGACAGGGGGCGTACCTACTATGGCTACACCTTC. It translates to CASSHDRGRTYYGYTF. The chain couples TRBV28 to TRBJ1-2, with 10 nucleotides matching TRBD1. The CDR3 has 16 residues. V shed 5 bases and J 3 bases; nucleotides not matched to a gene: 9. Looked up from germline, CDR1 is MDHEN and CDR2 is SYDVKM.

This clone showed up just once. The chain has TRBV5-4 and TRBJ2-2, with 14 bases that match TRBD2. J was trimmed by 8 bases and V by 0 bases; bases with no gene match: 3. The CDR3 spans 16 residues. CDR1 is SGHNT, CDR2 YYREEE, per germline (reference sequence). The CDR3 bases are TGTGCCAGCAGCTTGGGGACTAGCGGGAGGAAGGGGGAGCTGTTTTTT. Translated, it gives CASSLGTSGRKGELFF.

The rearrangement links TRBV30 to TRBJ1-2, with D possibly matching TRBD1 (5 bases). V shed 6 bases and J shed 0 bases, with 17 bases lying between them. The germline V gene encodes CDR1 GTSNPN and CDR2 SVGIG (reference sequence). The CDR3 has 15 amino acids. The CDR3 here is CACKPLQVTNYGYTF. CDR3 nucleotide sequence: TGTGCCTGTAAGCCACTACAGGTTACTAACTATGGCTACACCTTC.